This entry lists 26 T cell receptor beta chains sequenced from one sample in a study of regulatory T cells in long-lasting Graves disease. The time point is: newly diagnosed GD, antithyroid drugs for less than 3 months. Making the TCR library involved RNA that had been extracted from PBMCs. CDR3-region Arm-PCR and iRepertoire HTBI primers produced the TCR beta libraries. TCRdb called the multiplex PCR reads again in MiXCR, with one record for every CDR3 protein. Altogether hundreds of thousands of distinct CDR3 sequences are present, over 12% being singletons, with the ten largest covering approximately 7.8%. This same sample was also taken into another study, of T cells in Graves' hyperthyroidism and ophthalmopathy.

The sample consisted of peripheral blood mononuclear cells (PBMCs), taken at new diagnosis, from a patient treated with antithyroid drugs. The receptors were sampled from a woman between 40 and 50 years old with Graves disease.

In this sample, this clonotype turned up many times. This chain connects TRBV2 to TRBJ1-3, with D maybe TRBD1 (5 bases). Germline V gene lookup returns CDR1 SNHLY and CDR2 FYNNEI. This CDR3 has 15 residues. V was trimmed by 4 bases and J by 2 bases, leaving 12 bases between them. The CDR3 nucleotides read TGTGCCAGCAGTGTCGACGGGGCACCTGGAAACACCATATATTTT. Translation: CASSVDGAPGNTIYF.

The J gene is TRBJ2-5, the V gene TRBV5-1; D is uncertain. CDR1 SGHRS and CDR2 YFSETQ come from the germline V gene. This CDR3 spans 15 amino acids. With 2 bases removed from V and 2 bases from J, the gap between germline ends came to 13 bases. In nucleotides, the CDR3 is TGCGCCAGCAGCTTCGGACGAGGAGCTCAAGAGACCCAGTACTTC. Protein sequence: CASSFGRGAQETQYF.

There are a few counts of this clonotype. The V call is TRBV7-2, the J call TRBJ2-7; maybe TRBD2 (6 bases). The CDR3 is 15 residues long. Germline V CDR1 and CDR2: SGHTA, FQGNSA. Trimming left V 5 bases short and J 2 bases short, with 16 bases between. The CDR3 DNA reads as TGTGCCAGCAGCCTCACTACTAGCACTGCCTACGAGCAGTACTTC. Translating gives CASSLTTSTAYEQYF.

V gene TRBV6-5 combines with J gene TRBJ2-1; 14 positions match TRBD2. After removal of 1 base from V and 5 bases from J, the junction contained 13 bases not matched to a gene. The CDR3 extends over 20 amino acids. Germline V CDR1 and CDR2: MNHEY, SVGAGI. The CDR3 here is CASSYYPPGTSGSSDNEQFF. In nucleotides, the CDR3 is TGTGCCAGCAGTTACTACCCACCCGGGACTAGCGGGAGTTCCGACAATGAGCAGTTCTTC.

J is TRBJ2-3 and V is TRBV20-1, with D possibly TRBD2 on 5 matching bases. Trimming left V 3 bases short and J 6 bases short, with 16 bases between. The CDR3 has 14 amino acids. Germline lookup yields CDR1 DFQATT and CDR2 SNEGSKA (reference sequence). The DNA of the CDR3 is TGCAGTGCTAGGGTTGAGGGTCCGCGGGATACGCAGTATTTT. It yields the protein CSARVEGPRDTQYF.

In its sample, this clonotype was seen many times. The chain recombines TRBV7-2 with TRBJ2-1, with D perhaps matching TRBD2 (6 bases). The CDR3 covers 15 residues. Trimming removed 0 bases at V and 8 bases at J, with 14 bases between. The germline CDR1 and CDR2 sequences are SGHTA and FQGNSA. The CDR3 DNA sequence: TGTGCCAGCAGCTTAGCTTCAACGGGAGCTCATGAGCAGTTCTTC. Its translation is CASSLASTGAHEQFF.

This clonotype was seen ten or more times. The rearrangement links TRBV9 to TRBJ2-3; D remains ambiguous. Trimming removed 0 bases at V and 4 bases at J, with 9 bases between. Germline CDR1 reads SGDLS; CDR2 reads YYNGEE. This CDR3 is 14 amino acids long. The chain's CDR3 is CASSVASSADTQYF. The DNA of the CDR3 is TGTGCCAGCAGCGTAGCGAGTTCCGCAGATACGCAGTATTTT.

In its sample, this clonotype was seen many times. The CDR3 DNA reads as TGTGCCAGCTGCCTAGCGGGAGGGGTAGGCACCGGGGAGCTGTTTTTT. This gives the protein CASCLAGGVGTGELFF. The chain couples TRBV28 to TRBJ2-2; 12 bases match TRBD2. This CDR3 has 16 residues. Unmatched junction bases numbered 8, after V lost 8 bases and J lost 4 bases. Germline lookup yields CDR1 MDHEN and CDR2 SYDVKM.

As DNA, the CDR3 is TGTGCCTGGAGTCCTAGGGCGTACGAGCAGTACTTC. It yields the protein CAWSPRAYEQYF. The chain carries TRBV30 and TRBJ2-7; D is undetermined. This CDR3 has 12 amino acids. Trimming stripped 2 bases from V and 4 bases from J, with 9 bases between. Germline V CDR1 and CDR2: GTSNPN, SVGIG (reference sequence).

This clonotype was observed many times. V usage is TRBV27 and J usage is TRBJ1-4; 11 bases are a match to TRBD1. The CDR3 covers 14 residues. Trimming removed 6 bases from V and 4 bases from J; junction bases left unmatched: 1. Germline V gene lookup returns CDR1 MNHEY and CDR2 SMNVEV (reference sequence). The chain's CDR3 is CASRDRGRNEKLFF. DNA for the CDR3: TGTGCCAGCAGGGACAGGGGGCGTAATGAAAAACTGTTTTTT.

The table lists this clonotype with many counts. V gene TRBV28 combines with J gene TRBJ2-1; D is perhaps TRBD1 (6 bases). The CDR3 is 16 amino acids. V was shortened by 5 bases and J by 0 bases, with 14 bases between the two germline ends. CDR1 is MDHEN and CDR2 is SYDVKM in the germline V gene. CDR3 nucleotides: TGTGCCAGCAGTCGTTACAGGGCAAGCTCCTACAATGAGCAGTTCTTC. This sequence encodes CASSRYRASSYNEQFF.

Judged by abundance, this clonotype is large (0.1 to 1%). The CDR3 nucleotides are TGTGCCGGCACCCGGGATTCGGGGCTCGGGGAGCAGTACTTC. This encodes CAGTRDSGLGEQYF. V usage is TRBV2 and J usage is TRBJ2-7; D possibly uses TRBD1 or TRBD2 (5 bases each). Germline assignment: CDR1 SNHLY and CDR2 FYNNEI. V gave up 11 bases and J gave up 7 bases, with 24 bases separating them. CDR3 length equals 14 residues.

This clonotype appeared many times. The V gene is TRBV28, the J gene TRBJ2-7; no clear D gene. The CDR3 consists of 13 residues. Trimming took off 5 bases at V and 0 bases at J, with 8 bases between the two ends. Germline V gene lookup returns CDR1 MDHEN and CDR2 SYDVKM. Here the CDR3 DNA reads TGTGCCAGCAGTCCCCCCCCCTCCTACGAGCAGTACTTC. It codes for CASSPPPSYEQYF.

The V gene is TRBV2, the J gene TRBJ1-5; 7 bases line up with TRBD1. This CDR3 is 14 amino acids long. Germline values: CDR1 SNHLY, CDR2 FYNNEI. With V trimmed by 0 bases and J by 7 bases, 3 bases remained unmatched. The CDR3 DNA sequence: TGTGCCAGCAGTGAAGCGACAGGGTTCCAGCCCCAGCATTTT. Encoded protein: CASSEATGFQPQHF.

The chain carries TRBV28 and TRBJ1-2; D remains unclear. Germline CDR1 is MDHEN and CDR2 is SYDVKM. The V and J ends lost 5 bases and 6 bases respectively, with 7 bases between them. The CDR3 is made up of 11 amino acids. CDR3 DNA sequence: TGTGCCAGCAGTGTATTTAATGGCTACACCTTC. Its translation: CASSVFNGYTF.

Ten or more counts support this clonotype. The chain carries TRBV9 and TRBJ2-3, with TRBD1 matching over 8 bases. V lost 4 bases and J lost 2; bases outside the gene matches: 6. The CDR3 runs 15 residues. Germline V gives CDR1 SGDLS, CDR2 YYNGEE. The CDR3 is CASSTRQGTTDTQYF. The CDR3 region has the DNA TGTGCCAGCAGCACCCGACAGGGGACCACAGATACGCAGTATTTT.

The V call is TRBV20-1, the J call TRBJ2-5; D possibly corresponds to TRBD1 (7 bases). The germline V gene has CDR1 DFQATT and CDR2 SNEGSKA (reference sequence). Trimming left V 6 bases short and J 3 bases short, with 17 bases between. The CDR3 has 14 residues. CDR3 sequence (DNA): TGCAGTGCGGCCCCTCAGGGGGGCAAAGAGACCCAGTACTTC. Protein product: CSAAPQGGKETQYF.

The chain combines TRBV4-1 with TRBJ2-7; TRBD2 matches 12 bases. The length of the CDR3 is 17 residues. Germline V gene sequence: CDR1 MGHRA, CDR2 YSYEKL. The ends lost 1 base at V and 5 bases at J; junction bases unmatched: 9. DNA of the CDR3: TGCGCCAGCAGCCAAGTTCAGCTAGCGGGAGGGCGGCACGAGCAGTACTTC. Amino acids: CASSQVQLAGGRHEQYF.

In the case of this clonotype: A far larger clone is only one base removed, so a read error is likely. Written as DNA, the CDR3 is TGTGCCAGCTGCTTTGGGGGGACCCAGTACTTC. This codes for CASCFGGTQYF. The chain is built from TRBV11-2 and TRBJ2-5, with D tentatively TRBD1 or TRBD2 (5 bases each). Germline loops: CDR1 SGHAT, CDR2 FQNNGV. This CDR3 is 11 amino acids long.

This clonotype has a count of ten or more. The gene calls are TRBV28 and TRBJ2-7; D remains unclear. The CDR3 is 11 amino acids. Germline loops: CDR1 MDHEN, CDR2 SYDVKM. V was trimmed by 6 bases and J by 2 bases, leaving 5 bases between them. As DNA, the CDR3 is TGTGCCAGCAGGGACCCCTACGAGCAGTACTTC. Its protein product is CASRDPYEQYF. The complete variable domain, with remaining parts taken from reference TRBV28 and TRBJ2-7, reads DVKVTQSSRYLVKRTGEKVFLECVQDMDHENMFWYRQDPGLGLRLIYFSYDVKMKEKGDIPEGYSVSREKKERFSLILESASTNQTSMYLCASRDPYEQYFGPGTRLTVT.

The table lists this clonotype with a few counts. This sequence joins TRBV7-2 and TRBJ2-7; 10 bases are shared with TRBD1. Germline CDR1 is SGHTA and CDR2 is FQGNSA. Trimming took 3 bases from V and 7 from J; bases not matched to a gene: 3. CDR3 size: 13 residues. The CDR3 coding sequence is TGTGCCAGCAGCTTGGGACAGGGGAGGGAGCAGTACTTC. Protein sequence: CASSLGQGREQYF.

This clonotype was seen many times. This sequence joins TRBV29-1 and TRBJ2-1, with D uncertain. Germline V gene lookup returns CDR1 SQVTM and CDR2 ANQGSEA. The CDR3 contains 13 residues. V was shortened by 6 bases and J by 5 bases, with 14 bases between the two germline ends. The CDR3 loop is CSVLPYLNNEQFF. The CDR3 coding sequence is TGCAGCGTGCTTCCCTACTTAAACAATGAGCAGTTCTTC.

The sample holds many counts of this clonotype. The rearrangement uses TRBV11-2 and TRBJ1-6, with 7 bases that match TRBD1. This CDR3 region has 15 residues. Germline V gene lookup returns CDR1 SGHAT and CDR2 FQNNGV. V was pared by 5 bases and J by 7 bases, with 8 bases of the junction left unmatched. The CDR3 nucleotides read TGTGCCAGCAGCGATATGGGACAGATGAATTCACCCCTCCACTTT. Translated, it gives CASSDMGQMNSPLHF.

This clonotype was seen repeatedly, ten times or more. This chain joins TRBV12-3 or TRBV12-4 and TRBJ1-5, with D unclear. V gave up 5 bases and J gave up 0 bases, with 11 bases separating them. The CDR3 spans 15 residues. This CDR3 reads CASSTGRASNQPQHF. CDR3 sequence (DNA): TGTGCCAGCAGTACCGGAAGGGCTAGCAATCAGCCCCAGCATTTT.

This chain connects TRBV7-2 to TRBJ1-2; D is unresolved. Trimming cost V 5 bases and J 8 bases, with 15 bases left between them. Germline V CDR1 and CDR2: SGHTA, FQGNSA. This CDR3 has 13 amino acids. The CDR3 nucleotides are TGTGCCAGCAGCCAAGCTAGGGTGGGGGGCTACACCTTC. It translates to CASSQARVGGYTF. Full variable domain (outside the CDR3, taken from reference TRBV7-2 and TRBJ1-2): GAGVSQSPSNKVTEKGKDVELRCDPISGHTALYWYRQSLGQGLEFLIYFQGNSAPDKSGLPSDRFSAERTGGSVSTLTIQRTQQEDSAVYLCASSQARVGGYTFGSGTRLTVV.

The chain couples TRBV12-3 or TRBV12-4 to TRBJ2-1; the match to TRBD1 covers 10 bases. The CDR3 sequence is 15 residues long. With 5 bases clipped from V and 2 bases from J, the junction kept 3 bases outside the gene matches. The CDR3 coding sequence is TGTGCCAGCAGTGGGGACAGGGGCACCTACAATGAGCAGTTCTTC. The encoded protein is CASSGDRGTYNEQFF.